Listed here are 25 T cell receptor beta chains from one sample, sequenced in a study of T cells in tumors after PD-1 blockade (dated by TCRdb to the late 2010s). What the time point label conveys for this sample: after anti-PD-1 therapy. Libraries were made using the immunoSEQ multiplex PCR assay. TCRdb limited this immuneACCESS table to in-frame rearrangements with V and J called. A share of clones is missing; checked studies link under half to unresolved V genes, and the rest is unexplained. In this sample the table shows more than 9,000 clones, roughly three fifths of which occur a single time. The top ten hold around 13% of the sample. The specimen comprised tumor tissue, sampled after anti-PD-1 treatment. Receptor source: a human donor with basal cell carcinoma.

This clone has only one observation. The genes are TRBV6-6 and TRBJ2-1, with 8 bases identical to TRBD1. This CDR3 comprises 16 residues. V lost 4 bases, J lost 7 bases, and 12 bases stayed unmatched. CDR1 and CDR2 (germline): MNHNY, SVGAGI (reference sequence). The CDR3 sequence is CASSLNGQGLRNEQFF. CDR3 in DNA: TGTGCCAGCAGTTTAAATGGACAGGGATTGAGAAATGAGCAGTTCTTC.

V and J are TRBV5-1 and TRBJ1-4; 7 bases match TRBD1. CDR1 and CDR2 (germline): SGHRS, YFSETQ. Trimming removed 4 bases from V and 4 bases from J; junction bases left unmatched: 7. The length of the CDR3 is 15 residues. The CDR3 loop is CASSPTDRYNEKLFF. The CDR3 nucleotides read TGCGCCAGCAGCCCGACGGACAGGTATAATGAAAAACTGTTTTTT.

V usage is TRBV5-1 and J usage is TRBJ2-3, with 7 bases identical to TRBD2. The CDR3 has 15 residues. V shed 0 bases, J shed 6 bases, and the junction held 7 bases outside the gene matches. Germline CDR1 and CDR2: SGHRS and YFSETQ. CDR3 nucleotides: TGCGCCAGCAGCTTGGCAGCGGGACGCGGGGATACGCAGTATTTT. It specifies CASSLAAGRGDTQYF.

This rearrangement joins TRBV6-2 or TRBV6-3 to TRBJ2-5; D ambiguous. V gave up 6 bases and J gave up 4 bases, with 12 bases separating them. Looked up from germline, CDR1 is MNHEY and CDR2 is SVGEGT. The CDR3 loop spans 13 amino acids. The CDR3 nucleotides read TGTGCCAGCAGCCCTAGGGTTCCAGAGACCCAGTACTTC. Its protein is CASSPRVPETQYF.

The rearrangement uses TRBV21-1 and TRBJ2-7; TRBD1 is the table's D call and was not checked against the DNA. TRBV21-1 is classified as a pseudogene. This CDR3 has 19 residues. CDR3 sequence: CASSFHRDRGGSGSYEQYF. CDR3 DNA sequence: TGTGCCAGCAGCTTTCACCGGGACAGGGGTGGAAGTGGCTCCTACGAGCAGTACTTC.

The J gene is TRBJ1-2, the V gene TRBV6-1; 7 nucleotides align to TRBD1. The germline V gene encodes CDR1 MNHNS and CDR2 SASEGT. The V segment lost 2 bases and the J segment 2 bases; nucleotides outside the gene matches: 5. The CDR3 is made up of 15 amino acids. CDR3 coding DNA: TGTGCCAGCAGTGAACTGAGACAGGGAAACTATGGCTACACCTTC. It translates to CASSELRQGNYGYTF.

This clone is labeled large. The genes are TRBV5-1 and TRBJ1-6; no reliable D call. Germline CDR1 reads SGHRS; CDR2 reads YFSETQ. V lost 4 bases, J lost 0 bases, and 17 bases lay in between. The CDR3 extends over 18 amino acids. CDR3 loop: CASSRRYPDGSYNSPLHF. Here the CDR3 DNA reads TGCGCCAGCAGCCGGAGGTACCCGGACGGCTCCTATAATTCACCCCTCCACTTT.

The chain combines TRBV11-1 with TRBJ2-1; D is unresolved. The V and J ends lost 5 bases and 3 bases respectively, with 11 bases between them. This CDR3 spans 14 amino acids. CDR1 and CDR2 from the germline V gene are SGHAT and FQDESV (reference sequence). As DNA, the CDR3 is TGTGCCAGCAGCAGATACCCGAGCTACAATGAGCAGTTCTTC. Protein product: CASSRYPSYNEQFF. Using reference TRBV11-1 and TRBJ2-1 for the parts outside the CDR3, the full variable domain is EAEVAQSPRYKITEKSQAVAFWCDPISGHATLYWYRQILGQGPELLVQFQDESVVDDSQLPKDRFSAERLKGVDSTLKIQPAELGDSAMYLCASSRYPSYNEQFFGPGTRLTVL.

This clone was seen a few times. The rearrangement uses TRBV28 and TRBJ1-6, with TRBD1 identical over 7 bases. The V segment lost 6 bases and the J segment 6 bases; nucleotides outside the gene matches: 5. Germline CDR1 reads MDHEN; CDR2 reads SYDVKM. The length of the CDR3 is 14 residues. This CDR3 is CASRIDRVNSPLHF. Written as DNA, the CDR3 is TGTGCCAGCAGGATCGACAGGGTTAATTCACCCCTCCACTTT.

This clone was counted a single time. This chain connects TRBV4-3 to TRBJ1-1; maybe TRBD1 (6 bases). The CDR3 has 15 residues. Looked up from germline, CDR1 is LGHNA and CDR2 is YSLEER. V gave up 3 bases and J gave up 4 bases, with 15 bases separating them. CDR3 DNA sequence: TGCGCCAGCAGCCACCTCGGGGGGGGCCCCACTGAAGCTTTCTTT. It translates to CASSHLGGGPTEAFF.

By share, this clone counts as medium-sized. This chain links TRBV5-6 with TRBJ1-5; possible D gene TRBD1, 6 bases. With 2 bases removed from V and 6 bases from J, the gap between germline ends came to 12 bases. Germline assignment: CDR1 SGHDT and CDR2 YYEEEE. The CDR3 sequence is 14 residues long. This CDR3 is CASSFTGTSQPQHF. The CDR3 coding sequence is TGTGCCAGCAGCTTCACAGGGACTAGTCAGCCCCAGCATTTT.

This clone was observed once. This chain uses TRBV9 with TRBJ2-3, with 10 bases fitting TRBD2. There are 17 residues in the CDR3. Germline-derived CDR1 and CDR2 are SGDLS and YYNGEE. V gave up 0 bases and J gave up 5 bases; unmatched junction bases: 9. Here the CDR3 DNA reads TGTGCCAGCAGCGTAGGTAGCGGGGGGACCCCTGGAGATACGCAGTATTTT. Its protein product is CASSVGSGGTPGDTQYF.

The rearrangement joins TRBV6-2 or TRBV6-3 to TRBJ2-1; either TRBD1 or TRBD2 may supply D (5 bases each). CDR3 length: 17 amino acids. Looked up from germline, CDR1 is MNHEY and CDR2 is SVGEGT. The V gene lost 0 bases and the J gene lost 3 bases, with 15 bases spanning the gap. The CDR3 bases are TGTGCCAGCAGTTACTCCCCTACCTGGGGGATCTACAATGAGCAGTTCTTC. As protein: CASSYSPTWGIYNEQFF.

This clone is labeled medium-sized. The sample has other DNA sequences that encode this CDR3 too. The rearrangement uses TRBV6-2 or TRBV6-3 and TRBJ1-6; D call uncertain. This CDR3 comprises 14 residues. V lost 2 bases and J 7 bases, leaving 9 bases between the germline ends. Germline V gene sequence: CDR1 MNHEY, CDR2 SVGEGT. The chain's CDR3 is CASSYQNKNSPLHF. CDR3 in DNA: TGTGCCAGCAGTTACCAGAATAAGAATTCACCCCTCCACTTT.

The CDR3 DNA reads as TGTGCCAGCAGTACTGAAGGGGGTAATGAGCAGTTCTTC. Protein product: CASSTEGGNEQFF. The rearrangement uses TRBV7-3 and TRBJ2-1, with D maybe TRBD1 (6 bases). There are 13 residues in the CDR3. Trimming removed 6 bases from V and 7 bases from J, with 13 bases in between. Germline CDR1 reads SGHTA; CDR2 reads FQGTGA.

CDR3 in amino acids: CASSYSDRVGAETQYF. The CDR3 bases are TGTGCCAGCAGTTACTCGGACAGGGTGGGTGCAGAGACCCAGTACTTC. V and J are TRBV6-2 or TRBV6-3 and TRBJ2-5; 8 bases agree with TRBD1. Germline-derived CDR1 and CDR2 are MNHEY and SVGEGT. J gave up 4 bases and V 0 bases, and 7 bases lay outside the gene matches. The CDR3 is made up of 16 amino acids.

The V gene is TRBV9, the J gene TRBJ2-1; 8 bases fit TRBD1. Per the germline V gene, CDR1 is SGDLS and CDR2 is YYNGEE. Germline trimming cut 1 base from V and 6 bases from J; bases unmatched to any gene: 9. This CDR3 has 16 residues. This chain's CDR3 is CASSVLWQGARNEQFF. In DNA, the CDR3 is TGTGCCAGCAGCGTACTTTGGCAGGGGGCCCGCAATGAGCAGTTCTTC.

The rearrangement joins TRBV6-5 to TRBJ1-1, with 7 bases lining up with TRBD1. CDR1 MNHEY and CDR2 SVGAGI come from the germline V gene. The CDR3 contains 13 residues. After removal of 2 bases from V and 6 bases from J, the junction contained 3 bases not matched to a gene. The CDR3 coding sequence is TGTGCCAGCAGTTACGACAGGGATGCTGAAGCTTTCTTT. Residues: CASSYDRDAEAFF.

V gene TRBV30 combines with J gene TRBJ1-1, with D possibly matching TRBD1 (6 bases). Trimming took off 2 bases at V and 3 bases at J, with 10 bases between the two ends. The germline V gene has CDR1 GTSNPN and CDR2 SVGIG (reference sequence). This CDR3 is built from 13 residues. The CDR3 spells CAWSQGPYTEAFF. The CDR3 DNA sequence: TGTGCCTGGAGTCAGGGGCCATACACTGAAGCTTTCTTT.

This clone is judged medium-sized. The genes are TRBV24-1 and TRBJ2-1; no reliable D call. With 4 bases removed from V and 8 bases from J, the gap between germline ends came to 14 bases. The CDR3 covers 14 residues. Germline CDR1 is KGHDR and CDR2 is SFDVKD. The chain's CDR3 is CATSEPSPVDEQFF. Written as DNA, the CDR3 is TGTGCCACCAGTGAACCATCCCCGGTAGATGAGCAGTTCTTC.

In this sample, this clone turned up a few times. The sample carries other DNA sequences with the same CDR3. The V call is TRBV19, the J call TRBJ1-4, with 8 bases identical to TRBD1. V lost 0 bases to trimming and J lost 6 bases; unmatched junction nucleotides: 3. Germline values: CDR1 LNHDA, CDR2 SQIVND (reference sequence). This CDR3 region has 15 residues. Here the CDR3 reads CASSIDGTGDEKLFF. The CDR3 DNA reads TGTGCCAGTAGTATAGACGGGACAGGAGATGAAAAACTGTTTTTT.

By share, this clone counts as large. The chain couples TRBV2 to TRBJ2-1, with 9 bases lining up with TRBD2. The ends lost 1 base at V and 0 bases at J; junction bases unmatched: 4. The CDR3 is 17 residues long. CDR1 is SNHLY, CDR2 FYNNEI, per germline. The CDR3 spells CASSEEASGNSYNEQFF. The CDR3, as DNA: TGTGCCAGCAGTGAAGAGGCTAGCGGGAACTCCTACAATGAGCAGTTCTTC.

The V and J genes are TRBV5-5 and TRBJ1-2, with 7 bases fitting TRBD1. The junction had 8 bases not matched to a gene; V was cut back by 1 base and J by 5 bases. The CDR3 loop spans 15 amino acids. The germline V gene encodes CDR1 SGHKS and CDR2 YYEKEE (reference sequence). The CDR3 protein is CASSLQLTGSYGYTF. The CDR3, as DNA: TGTGCCAGCAGCTTGCAACTGACAGGGAGTTATGGCTACACCTTC.

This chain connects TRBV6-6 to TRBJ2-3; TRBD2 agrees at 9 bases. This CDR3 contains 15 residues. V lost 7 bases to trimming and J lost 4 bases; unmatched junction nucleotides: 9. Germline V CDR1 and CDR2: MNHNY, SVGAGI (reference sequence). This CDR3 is CASTAPTSGPDTQYF. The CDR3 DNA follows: TGTGCCAGCACCGCTCCGACTAGCGGCCCAGATACGCAGTATTTT.

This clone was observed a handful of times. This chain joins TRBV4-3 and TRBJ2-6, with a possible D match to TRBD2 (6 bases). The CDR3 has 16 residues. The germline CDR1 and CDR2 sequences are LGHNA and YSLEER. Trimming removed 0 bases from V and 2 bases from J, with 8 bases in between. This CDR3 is CASSQDRGTGANVLTF. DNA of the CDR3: TGCGCCAGCAGCCAAGATCGGGGGACTGGGGCCAACGTCCTGACTTTC.